The 9 T cell receptor beta chains reported below all come from one sample, sequenced in a study of T cell responses to AZD1222 COVID-19 vaccine. Repertoires were generated with immunoSEQ multiplex PCR, while TCRdb's copy carries only in-frame clones and drops some. The repertoire holds 60,000 to 95,000 clones, with 87% as singletons. Sample: peripheral blood, taken 28 days after the second AZD1222 dose. The receptors were gathered from an adult who received the AZD1222 COVID-19 vaccine.

This sequence joins TRBV6-5 and TRBJ1-4, with 8 bases aligning to TRBD1. With V trimmed by 7 bases and J by 3 bases, 7 bases remained unmatched. CDR1 MNHEY and CDR2 SVGAGI come from the germline V gene. This CDR3 contains 15 residues. Here the CDR3 DNA reads TGTGCCAGCAAACTCGACAGGGGATCTAATGAAAAACTGTTTTTT. Translated, it gives CASKLDRGSNEKLFF.

The chain links TRBV18 to TRBJ1-1; unclear D gene. The CDR3 loop spans 14 amino acids. Looked up from germline, CDR1 is KGHSH and CDR2 is LQKENI. V was cut by 4 bases and J by 1 base, with 10 bases left in between. CDR3 in amino acids: CASSREWTNTEAFF. The CDR3 DNA follows: TGTGCCAGCTCACGGGAGTGGACGAACACTGAAGCTTTCTTT.

This chain links TRBV18 with TRBJ1-2; tentatively, D is TRBD1 (5 bases). This CDR3 has 13 residues. Trimming pared 6 bases from V and 8 bases from J, leaving 16 bases between. The germline V gene has CDR1 KGHSH and CDR2 LQKENI. DNA for the CDR3: TGTGCCAGCTCCCCGACAGAATTAGAGGGCTACACCTTC. Protein sequence: CASSPTELEGYTF.

The genes are TRBV7-2 and TRBJ2-2, with D possibly TRBD1 on 6 matching bases. The germline V gene encodes CDR1 SGHTA and CDR2 FQGNSA. The CDR3 has 14 residues. The V end lost 3 bases, the J end lost 3 bases, and 8 bases lay between the germline ends. CDR3 nucleotide sequence: TGTGCCAGCAGCTTTAACAGGGACACCGGGGAGCTGTTTTTT. It specifies CASSFNRDTGELFF.

This chain joins TRBV10-3 and TRBJ1-1; perhaps TRBD1 as D (6 bases). CDR1 and CDR2 (germline): ENHRY, SYGVKD. This CDR3 comprises 15 residues. The V and J ends lost 0 bases and 1 base respectively, with 9 bases between them. CDR3 nucleotides: TGTGCCATCAGTGAGTCGGGACAAGAGAACACTGAAGCTTTCTTT. Amino acid sequence: CAISESGQENTEAFF.

The chain carries TRBV9 and TRBJ2-1; 11 bases match TRBD2. From germline, CDR1 is SGDLS and CDR2 YYNGEE. Trimming removed 0 bases from V and 7 bases from J; junction bases left unmatched: 6. The CDR3 extends over 16 amino acids. The CDR3 loop is CASSVEGTSGLNEQFF. The CDR3 nucleotides are TGTGCCAGCAGCGTAGAAGGGACTAGCGGACTGAATGAGCAGTTCTTC.

The chain joins TRBV30 to TRBJ2-1, with 10 bases identical to TRBD2. There are 13 residues in the CDR3. V lost 5 bases, J lost 3 bases, and 1 base stayed unmatched. The germline gives CDR1 GTSNPN, CDR2 SVGIG (reference sequence). The CDR3 nucleotides read TGTGCCTGGGGACTAGCGGACTACAATGAGCAGTTCTTC. This sequence encodes CAWGLADYNEQFF.

The chain has TRBV7-9 and TRBJ2-1; tentatively, D is TRBD1 or TRBD2 (7 bases each). V was clipped by 7 bases and J by 7 bases, with 17 bases between them. CDR1 is SEHNR and CDR2 is FQNEAQ in the germline V gene (reference sequence). CDR3 size: 14 residues. The CDR3 is CASTRGRGHNEQFF. CDR3 nucleotide sequence: TGTGCCAGCACTCGTGGGAGGGGGCATAATGAGCAGTTCTTC.

The genes are TRBV3-1 (or the pseudogene TRBV3-2) and TRBJ1-2; D unclear. Germline V CDR1 and CDR2: LGHDT, YNNKEL (reference sequence). The CDR3 is 16 amino acids. V lost 4 bases, J lost 7 bases, and 22 bases lay in between. The CDR3 loop is CASSPMAGAVPTGYTF. The CDR3 DNA is TGTGCCAGCAGCCCTATGGCCGGCGCGGTTCCTACTGGCTACACCTTC.